A selection of T cell receptor beta chains follows, all from one sample in a study of cytomegalovirus exposure and HLA in healthy donors. Using immunoSEQ multiplex PCR, the repertoire was profiled, and TCRdb retains in-frame clones only, with some absent. This table holds about 63,000 clones, roughly 94% found once. The sample taken for sequencing was PBMCs. Every receptor here comes from a woman aged 18-29 years in good health and CMV-seropositive. Each CDR3 is given with its conserved first and last residue. Fields, in order: V gene, clone size, J gene, D gene, CDR3 length, CDR3 DNA, CDR3 protein. The D gene is left open where the match is weak. Expanded clones get a size class; other rows say once, few or many, or leave the size out.

v_gene: TRBV27; abundance: .; j_gene: TRBJ1-6; d_gene: .; len: 15; CDR3nt: TGTGCCAGCAGTCCTAGTCATTCTTCGGGGTCACCCCTCCACTTT; CDR3aa: CASSPSHSSGSPLHF
v_gene: TRBV18; abundance: .; j_gene: TRBJ1-1; d_gene: .; len: 17; CDR3nt: TGTGCCAGCTCACCGATATCACCTCTAACAGGAGCCACTGAAGCTTTCTTT; CDR3aa: CASSPISPLTGATEAFF
v_gene: TRBV5-1; abundance: .; j_gene: TRBJ2-2; d_gene: .; len: 15; CDR3nt: TGCGCCAGCAGCTTGGGGACACCGAACACCGGGGAGCTGTTTTTT; CDR3aa: CASSLGTPNTGELFF
v_gene: TRBV7-6; abundance: few; j_gene: TRBJ1-2; d_gene: .; len: 13; CDR3nt: TGTGCCAGCAGCTTAATAGGAGGCTATGGCTACACCTTC; CDR3aa: CASSLIGGYGYTF
v_gene: TRBV2; abundance: .; j_gene: TRBJ2-1; d_gene: .; len: 15; CDR3nt: TGTGCCAGCAGTGAATTGGGGATGAGGGACAATGAGCAGTTCTTC; CDR3aa: CASSELGMRDNEQFF
v_gene: TRBV27; abundance: once; j_gene: TRBJ2-5; d_gene: .; len: 11; CDR3nt: TGTGCCAGCCGGGGGTCGGAGACCCAGTACTTC; CDR3aa: CASRGSETQYF
v_gene: TRBV11-3; abundance: .; j_gene: TRBJ2-1; d_gene: .; len: 16; CDR3nt: TGTGCCAGCAGCTTAGAGGGGACATACTCCTACAATGAGCAGTTCTTC; CDR3aa: CASSLEGTYSYNEQFF
v_gene: TRBV19; abundance: .; j_gene: TRBJ1-1; d_gene: .; len: 13; CDR3nt: TGTGCCAGTAGTAATACCCGGAGGACTGAAGCTTTCTTT; CDR3aa: CASSNTRRTEAFF
v_gene: TRBV2; abundance: .; j_gene: TRBJ1-2; d_gene: TRBD1; len: 10; CDR3nt: TGTGCCAGCGGGACAGATGGCTACACCTTC; CDR3aa: CASGTDGYTF
v_gene: TRBV6-1; abundance: .; j_gene: TRBJ1-5; d_gene: .; len: 15; CDR3nt: TGTGCCAGCAGTGCCTCTCTGGGCCCCGGTCAGCCCCAGCATTTT; CDR3aa: CASSASLGPGQPQHF
v_gene: TRBV7-9; abundance: .; j_gene: TRBJ2-1; d_gene: .; len: 14; CDR3nt: TGTGCCAGCAGCTTAGCCACAGGGTGGGATGAGCAGTTCTTC; CDR3aa: CASSLATGWDEQFF
v_gene: TRBV6-5; abundance: .; j_gene: TRBJ1-1; d_gene: .; len: 12; CDR3nt: TGTGCCAGCACTGATATTGCAGGGTTGGCTTTCTTT; CDR3aa: CASTDIAGLAFF
v_gene: TRBV14; abundance: .; j_gene: TRBJ2-7; d_gene: .; len: 15; CDR3nt: TGTGCCAGCAGCCAAAGCGGCGGGGTCTCCTACGAGCAGTACTTC; CDR3aa: CASSQSGGVSYEQYF
v_gene: TRBV14; abundance: .; j_gene: TRBJ2-1; d_gene: TRBD1; len: 15; CDR3nt: TGTGCCAGCAGCCAGGACAGGGTGGGGTACAATGAGCAGTTCTTC; CDR3aa: CASSQDRVGYNEQFF
v_gene: TRBV9; abundance: .; j_gene: TRBJ1-4; d_gene: .; len: 14; CDR3nt: TGTGCCAGCAGCATAGGGCAGGGCCCCGAAAAACTGTTTTTT; CDR3aa: CASSIGQGPEKLFF
v_gene: TRBV2; abundance: .; j_gene: TRBJ2-7; d_gene: TRBD1; len: 15; CDR3nt: TGTGCCAGCCTACCCACGGGACAGGGTTTTGGGGAGCAGTACTTC; CDR3aa: CASLPTGQGFGEQYF
v_gene: TRBV27; abundance: .; j_gene: TRBJ2-2; d_gene: TRBD1; len: 15; CDR3nt: TGTGCCAGCTGGCGGACCAGGGGGCGCCCCGGGGAGCTGTTTTTT; CDR3aa: CASWRTRGRPGELFF
v_gene: TRBV10-3; abundance: .; j_gene: TRBJ2-7; d_gene: TRBD2; len: 14; CDR3nt: TGTGCCATCAGCGAACTAGCGGGAATTGACGAGCAGTACTTC; CDR3aa: CAISELAGIDEQYF
v_gene: TRBV27; abundance: .; j_gene: TRBJ1-2; d_gene: .; len: 13; CDR3nt: TGTGCCAGCAGTTTATATCGGTGGTATGGCTACACCTTC; CDR3aa: CASSLYRWYGYTF
v_gene: TRBV7-2; abundance: .; j_gene: TRBJ2-7; d_gene: .; len: 13; CDR3nt: TGTGCCAGCAGCTTAGACACAGCCTACGAGCAGTACTTC; CDR3aa: CASSLDTAYEQYF
v_gene: TRBV18; abundance: few; j_gene: TRBJ2-7; d_gene: TRBD1; len: 14; CDR3nt: TGTGCCAGCTCACCGGACAGGGATGACTACGAGCAGTACTTC; CDR3aa: CASSPDRDDYEQYF
v_gene: TRBV7-3; abundance: .; j_gene: TRBJ2-6; d_gene: .; len: 17; CDR3nt: TGTGCCAGCAGCCCCTGGGGGGGCGGCTCTGGGGCCAACGTCCTGACTTTC; CDR3aa: CASSPWGGGSGANVLTF
v_gene: TRBV29-1; abundance: .; j_gene: TRBJ2-2; d_gene: .; len: 13; CDR3nt: TGCAGCGTTGACCTATTGTCCACCGGGGAGCTGTTTTTT; CDR3aa: CSVDLLSTGELFF
v_gene: TRBV28; abundance: .; j_gene: TRBJ1-1; d_gene: .; len: 12; CDR3nt: TGTGCCAGCAGTTTCTCCGGTTTCGGAGCTTTCTTT; CDR3aa: CASSFSGFGAFF
v_gene: TRBV5-8; abundance: .; j_gene: TRBJ1-1; d_gene: .; len: 15; CDR3nt: TGTGCCAGCGGTACTACCGGACAGTTGAACACTGAAGCTTTCTTT; CDR3aa: CASGTTGQLNTEAFF